One and the same sample provided the 28 T cell receptor beta chains below, sequenced in a study of TIL therapy for anti-PD-1-resistant metastatic lung cancer. Time point: pre-treatment sample, taken before nivolumab and TIL therapy. The immunoSEQ assay was v3. Sequencing used immunoSEQ multiplex PCR; TCRdb keeps in-frame clones, though not all of them. The table has about 60,000 clones, roughly 84% seen once. This specimen consisted of blood, obtained at baseline. The origin of the receptors is a person aged 30 to 80 with non-small cell lung cancer.

The chain carries TRBV6-6 and TRBJ2-7; weak D call: TRBD2 (6 bases). V was cut by 4 bases and J by 5 bases, with 12 bases left in between. This CDR3 comprises 13 residues. Germline CDR1 MNHNY, CDR2 SVGAGI (reference sequence). For the CDR3, the DNA is TGTGCCAGCAGTTGGGAAGGGAGGCACGAGCAGTACTTC. Protein sequence: CASSWEGRHEQYF.

The rearrangement uses TRBV20-1 and TRBJ2-3, with a weak D call TRBD2 (5 bases). Trimming cost V 3 bases and J 5 bases, with 9 bases left between them. The CDR3 consists of 12 residues. Germline CDR1 and CDR2: DFQATT and SNEGSKA (reference sequence). CDR3 DNA: TGCAGTGCTAGTCGACGGGGAGATACGCAGTATTTT. Translating it yields CSASRRGDTQYF.

The chain has TRBV6-5 and TRBJ1-6; possibly TRBD1 for D (5 bases). Germline CDR1 reads MNHEY; CDR2 reads SVGAGI. The CDR3 has 16 residues. Trimming cost V 2 bases and J 10 bases, with 18 bases left between them. CDR3 DNA: TGTGCCAGCAGTTACAACCCGGTGCAGGGCGGGTCACCCCTCCACTTT. Translating it yields CASSYNPVQGGSPLHF.

This chain joins TRBV6-6 and TRBJ1-1; D is undetermined. Germline V gene lookup returns CDR1 MNHNY and CDR2 SVGAGI (reference sequence). V dropped 0 bases and J dropped 1 base, with 12 bases sitting between them. This CDR3 is built from 16 residues. The CDR3: CASSYSNRRANTEAFF. CDR3 in DNA: TGTGCCAGCAGTTACTCGAATCGACGGGCGAACACTGAAGCTTTCTTT.

The rearrangement links TRBV18 to TRBJ2-1; 11 nucleotides match TRBD2. V lost 4 bases and J lost 3; bases outside the gene matches: 5. CDR3 size: 16 residues. The V gene's germline CDR1 is KGHSH and CDR2 LQKENI. The CDR3 bases are TGTGCCAGCTCACTATCGACTAGCGGGGACTACAATGAGCAGTTCTTC. It specifies CASSLSTSGDYNEQFF.

The J gene is TRBJ1-2, the V gene TRBV7-8; D perhaps matches TRBD1 (6 bases). The CDR3 has 15 residues. Trimming removed 1 base at V and 8 bases at J, with 17 bases between. Germline CDR1 reads SGHVS; CDR2 reads FQNEAQ. DNA of the CDR3: TGTGCCAGCAGCTTAGAGCGCGGGGGGGGCGGGGGCTACACCTTC. Its translation: CASSLERGGGGGYTF.

The V call is TRBV7-3, the J call TRBJ1-1; 8 bases align to TRBD1. The ends lost 5 bases at V and 5 bases at J; junction bases unmatched: 4. The CDR3 is made up of 13 amino acids. The germline V gene has CDR1 SGHTA and CDR2 FQGTGA. This chain's CDR3 is CASSPQGATEAFF. CDR3 DNA: TGTGCCAGCAGCCCCCAGGGGGCTACTGAAGCTTTCTTT.

The chain couples TRBV28 to TRBJ2-3; possible D gene TRBD2, 6 bases. The CDR3 is 15 residues long. Trimming left V 3 bases short and J 0 bases short, with 10 bases between. Germline CDR1 MDHEN, CDR2 SYDVKM. The CDR3 DNA is TGTGCCAGCAGTTTGGCGGGGATTAGCACAGATACGCAGTATTTT. As protein: CASSLAGISTDTQYF.

The rearrangement joins TRBV2 to TRBJ2-2; TRBD1 aligns across 8 bases. Trimming took 9 bases from V and 2 from J; bases not matched to a gene: 5. Germline CDR1 and CDR2: SNHLY and FYNNEI. The CDR3 runs to 14 residues. The CDR3 reads CARGTGYNTGELFF. DNA for the CDR3: TGTGCCAGGGGGACAGGTTACAACACCGGGGAGCTGTTTTTT.

This chain links TRBV18 with TRBJ1-1; 10 positions match TRBD1. With V trimmed by 5 bases and J by 0 bases, 6 bases remained unmatched. Germline V gene lookup returns CDR1 KGHSH and CDR2 LQKENI. This CDR3 is 16 amino acids long. CDR3: CASSEGTGVLNTEAFF. The DNA of the CDR3 is TGTGCCAGCTCAGAGGGGACAGGGGTATTGAACACTGAAGCTTTCTTT. The full variable domain, in which reference TRBV18 and TRBJ1-1 provide the parts outside the CDR3, is NAGVMQNPRHLVRRRGQEARLRCSPMKGHSHVYWYRQLPEEGLKFMVYLQKENIIDESGMPKERFSAEFPKEGPSILRIQQVVRGDSAAYFCASSEGTGVLNTEAFFGQGTRLTVV.

This clone was observed a single time. The chain is built from TRBV12-3 or TRBV12-4 and TRBJ2-3; TRBD2 is a possible D gene (6 bases). V dropped 2 bases and J dropped 9 bases, with 12 bases sitting between them. CDR3 length equals 13 residues. The CDR3 loop is CASSLRSAGTQYF. In nucleotides, the CDR3 is TGTGCCAGCAGTTTAAGGTCGGCGGGGACGCAGTATTTT.

V usage is TRBV18 and J usage is TRBJ1-1; D remains unclear. V was shortened by 3 bases and J by 0 bases, with 14 bases between the two germline ends. Germline CDR1 is KGHSH and CDR2 is LQKENI. The CDR3 has 16 amino acids. The CDR3 here is CASSPVGEGVNTEAFF. The CDR3 nucleotides are TGTGCCAGCTCACCCGTCGGGGAGGGAGTGAACACTGAAGCTTTCTTT.

The chain employs TRBV6-6 and TRBJ2-1, with TRBD2 identical over 10 bases. The V gene's germline CDR1 is MNHNY and CDR2 SVGAGI (reference sequence). The CDR3 totals 15 residues. V was pared by 7 bases and J by 8 bases, with 11 bases of the junction left unmatched. CDR3 loop: CASIFRPSGSYEQFF. The CDR3 DNA reads TGTGCCAGCATCTTCCGCCCTAGCGGGAGCTATGAGCAGTTCTTC.

The chain has TRBV2 and TRBJ1-5, with a possible D match to TRBD1 (5 bases). CDR3 length: 14 amino acids. In germline, CDR1 is SNHLY, CDR2 FYNNEI. V was cut by 6 bases and J by 7 bases, with 16 bases left in between. The CDR3 DNA is TGTGCCAGCAGGGTCGGGCAGGCAGGGCAGCCCCAGCATTTT. Translated, it gives CASRVGQAGQPQHF.

This chain links TRBV28 with TRBJ1-5; D is perhaps TRBD1 (6 bases). V was pared by 3 bases and J by 6 bases, with 15 bases between. This CDR3 has 15 amino acids. From germline, CDR1 is MDHEN and CDR2 SYDVKM. DNA for the CDR3: TGTGCCAGCAGTTTGCGGCAGGGGATGGGTCAGCCCCAGCATTTT. It specifies CASSLRQGMGQPQHF.

This rearrangement joins TRBV5-1 to TRBJ2-7; D unresolved. This CDR3 is built from 13 residues. Germline lookup yields CDR1 SGHRS and CDR2 YFSETQ. The germline V and J ends were trimmed by 2 bases and 0 bases, with 6 bases remaining between them. The CDR3 loop is CASSLSSSYEQYF. CDR3 nucleotides: TGCGCCAGCAGCTTAAGTAGCTCCTACGAGCAGTACTTC.

This rearrangement joins TRBV5-1 to TRBJ2-2; 13 bases are a match to TRBD2. J was trimmed by 6 bases and V by 4 bases; bases with no gene match: 15. The CDR3 contains 19 residues. CDR1 and CDR2 (germline): SGHRS, YFSETQ. CDR3 in DNA: TGCGCCAGCAGCAGCGGGACTAGCGGGACCCCCGGGCCCTCCGGGGAGCTGTTTTTT. It codes for CASSSGTSGTPGPSGELFF.

V usage is TRBV5-1 and J usage is TRBJ1-6, with unresolved D. Trimming removed 0 bases from V and 7 bases from J, with 8 bases in between. The CDR3 has 14 residues. Germline values: CDR1 SGHRS, CDR2 YFSETQ. CDR3 in amino acids: CASSLEGNNSPLHF. The CDR3 nucleotides are TGCGCCAGCAGCTTGGAAGGAAACAATTCACCCCTCCACTTT.

CDR3 sequence reads: CASSIGDRADEQYF. Here the CDR3 DNA reads TGTGCCAGTAGTATAGGGGACAGGGCCGACGAGCAGTACTTC. This sequence joins TRBV19 and TRBJ2-7; 9 bases map to TRBD1. Germline V gives CDR1 LNHDA, CDR2 SQIVND (reference sequence). Trimming took 1 base from V and 5 from J; bases not matched to a gene: 3. CDR3 size: 14 residues.

The chain recombines TRBV18 with TRBJ1-5; unclear D gene. The CDR3 runs 15 residues. Trimming stripped 2 bases from V and 2 bases from J, with 10 bases between. Germline V lookup: CDR1 KGHSH, CDR2 LQKENI. Here the CDR3 reads CASSPAGERNQPQHF. In DNA, the CDR3 is TGTGCCAGCTCACCAGCCGGGGAACGCAATCAGCCCCAGCATTTT.

The gene calls are TRBV7-3 and TRBJ2-1, with 8 nucleotides matching TRBD2. Germline V gives CDR1 SGHTA, CDR2 FQGTGA. CDR3 length equals 17 residues. Unmatched junction bases numbered 6, after V lost 2 bases and J lost 0 bases. This chain's CDR3 is CASSLAGGAPSYNEQFF. The CDR3 DNA reads TGTGCCAGCAGCTTAGCGGGGGGAGCCCCCTCCTACAATGAGCAGTTCTTC.

CDR3 coding DNA: TGTGCCAGCAGCATCCTGGGATTAAATCAGCCCCAGCATTTT. This encodes CASSILGLNQPQHF. The chain combines TRBV6-5 with TRBJ1-5; D remains unclear. Between the trimmed V and J ends, which lost 6 bases and 4 bases, there was a span of 13 bases. Germline loops: CDR1 MNHEY, CDR2 SVGAGI. This CDR3 comprises 14 residues.

J is TRBJ2-7 and V is TRBV7-8; D might be TRBD2 (6 bases). The V end lost 3 bases, the J end lost 9 bases, and 18 bases lay between the germline ends. This CDR3 is built from 14 residues. CDR1 is SGHVS, CDR2 FQNEAQ, per germline. CDR3 amino acids: CASSFGGTKPPQYF. DNA for the CDR3: TGTGCCAGCAGCTTTGGGGGGACCAAACCTCCGCAGTACTTC.

This chain connects TRBV6-4 to TRBJ1-4; D remains ambiguous. Trimming left V 5 bases short and J 13 bases short, with 5 bases between. This CDR3 spans 9 amino acids. Germline values: CDR1 MRHNA, CDR2 SNTAGT. The CDR3, as DNA: TGTGCCAGCAGTATTGGACTGTTTTTT. This gives the protein CASSIGLFF.

V and J are TRBV6-5 and TRBJ2-3; 10 nucleotides match TRBD2. V dropped 6 bases and J dropped 3; count of bases not matched to a gene: 3. This CDR3 contains 14 residues. The germline gives CDR1 MNHEY, CDR2 SVGAGI. The CDR3 sequence: CASRSGGGTDTQYF. The CDR3 DNA reads TGTGCCAGCAGGAGCGGGGGGGGGACAGATACGCAGTATTTT.

The chain recombines TRBV5-6 with TRBJ1-4; a weak D match, TRBD1 (6 bases). Trimming shortened V by 4 bases and J by 0 bases, and 19 bases separated the two germline ends. The V gene's germline CDR1 is SGHDT and CDR2 YYEEEE. The CDR3 has 18 amino acids. The CDR3 loop is CASSRTGLDDATNEKLFF. The CDR3 bases are TGTGCCAGCAGCCGAACAGGGCTAGACGATGCAACTAATGAAAAACTGTTTTTT.

The gene calls are TRBV5-3 and TRBJ1-5, with TRBD1 identical over 8 bases. TRBV5-3 belongs to the ORF category, with a function that is uncertain. J lost 7 bases, V lost 1 base, and 19 bases had no gene match. The CDR3 covers 19 residues. The DNA of the CDR3 is TGTGCCAGAAGCTTGTCTGGACAGGGAAAAGGATTGGGGCTACAGCCCCAGCATTTT. Translation gives CARSLSGQGKGLGLQPQHF.

The DNA of the CDR3 is TGTGCCAGTAGTATGAGCCTAGCCGTCGCCGGCTACGAGCAGTACTTC. Protein: CASSMSLAVAGYEQYF. This sequence joins TRBV19 and TRBJ2-7; D possibly corresponds to TRBD2 (5 bases). There are 16 residues in the CDR3. Trimming cost V 3 bases and J 3 bases, with 18 bases left between them. Germline lookup yields CDR1 LNHDA and CDR2 SQIVND (reference sequence).